Listed below are T cell receptor beta chains from one sample, sequenced in a study of identical twins. From the 5' RACE reads, TCRdb called clonotypes with MiXCR, one entry per CDR3 protein. The sample lists hundreds of thousands of distinct CDR3 sequences; 8.6% were seen once. The same specimen was also included in a second study, on yellow fever vaccine responses in identical twins.

The sample comprised PBMCs. These TCRs come from a young woman in good health. Each CDR3 is given with its conserved first and last residue.

>17|TRBJ2-3|TRBV20-1
CSARVASGGARTDTQYF
>14|TRBJ1-6|TRBV3-1
CASSRTGYDSPLHF
>14|TRBJ2-7|TRBV5-1
CASSLYGINYEQYF
>14|TRBJ2-7|TRBV20-1
CSASPAIHTYEQYF
>12|TRBJ2-3|TRBV24-1
CATSDLADTQYF
>14|TRBJ2-7|TRBV6-5
CASSNRPGVDEQYF
>12|TRBJ2-3|TRBV7-9
CASSDSTDTQYF
>17|TRBJ2-7|TRBV14
CASSQEYAGGPSYEQYF
>15|TRBJ1-1|TRBV27
CASSDAGTSYTEAFF
>13|TRBJ2-5|TRBV12-3/TRBV12-4
CASSILDQETQYF
>15|TRBJ2-1|TRBV12-5
CASGPGLVGPDEQFF
>19|TRBJ2-3|TRBV3-1
CASSQYHYETSGRGDTQYF
>13|TRBJ2-2|TRBV5-1
CASSYQGAGELFF
>14|TRBJ1-1|TRBV3-1
CASSQGAGSTEAFF
>15|TRBJ2-7|TRBV29-1
CSVRGGQGLSYEQYF
>13|TRBJ1-1|TRBV29-1
CSESTGMNTEAFF
>18|TRBJ2-3|TRBV4-1
CASSQDAGRADSTDTQYF
>20|TRBJ2-3|TRBV27
CASSSPTGQGRTSGLYTQYF
>16|TRBJ2-3|TRBV12-3/TRBV12-4
CASSLAGEAGTDTQYF
>17|TRBJ2-2|TRBV24-1
CATSSTMHRTNTGELFF
>14|TRBJ2-7|TRBV7-9
CASSQEDLVYEQYF
>14|TRBJ2-3|TRBV7-2
CASSRGPGTDTQYF
>15|TRBJ2-7|TRBV15
CATSRIPQVKGEQYF
>17|TRBJ1-1|TRBV5-1
CASSLKSGGLRDTEAFF
>13|TRBJ2-7|TRBV11-2
CASSFGSFYEQYF
>14|TRBJ2-7|TRBV20-1
CSAQAEDISYEQYF
>15|TRBJ1-6|TRBV25-1
CASSELADLNSPLHF
>14|TRBJ2-2|TRBV19
CASSIIIGAGELFF
>13|TRBJ2-2|TRBV7-9
CASSTLNTGELFF
>13|TRBJ2-3|TRBV29-1
CSVAPKPTDTQYF
>18|TRBJ2-7|TRBV4-1
CASSQEGNLGQATYEQYF
>15|TRBJ2-3|TRBV27
CASSLVWAQTDTQYF
>14|TRBJ1-1|TRBV7-2
CASSLDPAFTEAFF
>14|TRBJ2-7|TRBV7-9
CASDIMGAGDEQYF
>15|TRBJ2-1|TRBV20-1
CSARWQAGEYNEQFF
>18|TRBJ2-6|TRBV14
CASSQDRTSSVGANVLTF
>18|TRBJ2-1|TRBV7-3
CASSLTPGGTGGVYEQFF
>15|TRBJ1-6|TRBV10-1
CAEDLGRRSNSPLHF
>16|TRBJ2-6|TRBV27
CATRTGPPSGANVLTF
>17|TRBJ2-1|TRBV5-1
CASSSGLAGATYNEQFF
>14|TRBJ2-2|TRBV14
CASSQDLSDGELFF
>15|TRBJ2-7|TRBV5-1
CASSLGTGGGYEQYF
>17|TRBJ2-6|TRBV10-3
CAIRTGGTSSGANVLTF
>16|TRBJ2-1|TRBV7-9
CASSLTLQGPYNEQFF
>14|TRBJ2-5|TRBV20-1
CSARAPRSGETQYF
>18|TRBJ2-3|TRBV7-3
CASSSLTGTKTSTDTQYF
>20|TRBJ2-1|TRBV12-3/TRBV12-4
CASSGWKTSGPSYSYNEQFF
>17|TRBJ2-3|TRBV15
CATSRDYSGGAQDTQYF
>14|TRBJ2-2|TRBV5-5
CASSLIFGTGELFF
>14|TRBJ1-4|TRBV20-1
CSASSGRDDEKLFF
>15|TRBJ1-2|TRBV15
CATSRVREGSRGYTF
>14|TRBJ2-7|TRBV27
CASSLPGQNYEQYF
>15|TRBJ2-1|TRBV12-3/TRBV12-4
CASSPGQGYYGEQFF
>17|TRBJ1-6|TRBV12-3/TRBV12-4
CASSLNTGAFLNSPLHF
>11|TRBJ2-7|TRBV28
CASSFVGEQYF